This T cell receptor (beta chain) was observed in a study of blood T cell repertoires in COVID-19. On the study more broadly: Collection of acute and convalescent COVID-19 samples took place in the United States, Italy and Spain. In each case, the material was cDNA or gDNA derived from T cells, B-cell-depleted T cells, or PBMCs.

In the source study's methods: Reference gene primers were amplified, and this amplification served to estimate nucleated cell counts. Assay: immunoSEQ multiplex PCR; the TCRdb copy retains only in-frame clones and omits some. That table is the source of V, J and clone size, and D and trimming were worked out from the DNA. In the table there are approximately 670,000 clones, about 90% of which are singletons. This CDR3 contains 12 residues. Trimming shortened V by 4 bases and J by 8 bases, and 14 bases separated the two germline ends. Looked up from germline, CDR1 is GTSNPN and CDR2 is SVGIG (reference sequence).

The chain links TRBV30 to TRBJ1-2; possibly TRBD1 for D (5 bases). The sequenced sample was peripheral blood. This clonotype was sampled from a woman aged 18 to 35 with acute or convalescent COVID-19. The CDR3 spells CAWNDGAQGYTF. The CDR3 coding sequence is TGTGCCTGGAATGATGGGGCGCAGGGCTACACCTTC.